This T cell receptor (beta chain) came from a study of blood T cell repertoires in COVID-19. The overall study: The United States, Italy and Spain were the sources of the acute and convalescent COVID-19 samples.

Residents of 24 US areas, aged about 18 to 100 years, made up the participants. Cohorts were based on clinical histories the participants reported. Looked up from germline, CDR1 is MNHEY and CDR2 is SMNVEV (reference sequence). V was clipped by 6 bases and J by 1 base, with 12 bases between them. The CDR3 totals 14 residues. Authors' processing steps: The assay estimated nucleated cells by amplifying reference gene primers. The data were produced by immunoSEQ multiplex PCR, yet TCRdb's version contains in-frame clones alone and is incomplete. Clone size and V and J calls were adopted from that table, with D and trimming inferred from the DNA. The sample carries 150,000 to 200,000 clones, 70% to 80% recorded once.

Sequencing was performed on PBMCs or T cells enriched from blood (not recorded which). This TCR was recovered from a woman between 45 and 65 years old who had recovered from COVID-19. The chain links TRBV27 to TRBJ1-1; no firm D call. DNA for the CDR3: TGTGCCAGCAGCATAGAGGCGGGGAACACTGAAGCTTTCTTT. Encoded protein: CASSIEAGNTEAFF.